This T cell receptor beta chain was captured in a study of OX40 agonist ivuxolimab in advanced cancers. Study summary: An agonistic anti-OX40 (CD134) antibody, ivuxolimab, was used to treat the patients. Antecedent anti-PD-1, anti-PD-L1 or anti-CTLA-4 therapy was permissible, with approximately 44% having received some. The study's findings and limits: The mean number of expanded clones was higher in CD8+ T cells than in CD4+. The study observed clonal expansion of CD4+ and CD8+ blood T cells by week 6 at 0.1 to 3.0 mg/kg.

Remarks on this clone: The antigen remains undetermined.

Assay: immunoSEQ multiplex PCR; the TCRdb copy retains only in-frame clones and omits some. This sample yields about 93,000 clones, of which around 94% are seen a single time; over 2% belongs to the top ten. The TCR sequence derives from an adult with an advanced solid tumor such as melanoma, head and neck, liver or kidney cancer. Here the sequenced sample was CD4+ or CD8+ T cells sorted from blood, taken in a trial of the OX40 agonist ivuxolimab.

The CDR3 DNA reads TGTGCCAGCAGTATGACAGTATCCCCAGATACGCAGTATTTT. Encoded protein: CASSMTVSPDTQYF. This chain links TRBV6-5 with TRBJ2-3; maybe TRBD1 (5 bases). The CDR3 is made up of 14 amino acids. Deletions cut 5 bases from V and 4 bases from J, with 13 bases between. The V gene's germline CDR1 is MNHEY and CDR2 SVGAGI.